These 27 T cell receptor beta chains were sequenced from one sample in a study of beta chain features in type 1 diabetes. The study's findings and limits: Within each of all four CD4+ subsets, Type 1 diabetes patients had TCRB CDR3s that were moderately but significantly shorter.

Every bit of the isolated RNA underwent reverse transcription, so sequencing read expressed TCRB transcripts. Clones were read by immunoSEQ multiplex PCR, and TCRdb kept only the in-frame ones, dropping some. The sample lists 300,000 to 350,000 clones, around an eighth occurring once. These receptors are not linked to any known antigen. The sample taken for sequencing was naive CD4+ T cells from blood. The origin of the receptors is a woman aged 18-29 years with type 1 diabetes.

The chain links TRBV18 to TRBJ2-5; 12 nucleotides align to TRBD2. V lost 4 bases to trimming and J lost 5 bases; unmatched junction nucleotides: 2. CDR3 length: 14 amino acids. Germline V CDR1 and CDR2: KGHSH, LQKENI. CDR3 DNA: TGTGCCAGCTCACGGACTAGCGGGACTGAGACCCAGTACTTC. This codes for CASSRTSGTETQYF.

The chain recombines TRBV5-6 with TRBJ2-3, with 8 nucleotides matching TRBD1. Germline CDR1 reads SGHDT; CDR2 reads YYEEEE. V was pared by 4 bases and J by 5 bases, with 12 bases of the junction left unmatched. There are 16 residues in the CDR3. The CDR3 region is CASSPQTGDSGDTQYF. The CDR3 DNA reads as TGTGCCAGCAGCCCTCAGACAGGGGATTCGGGAGATACGCAGTATTTT. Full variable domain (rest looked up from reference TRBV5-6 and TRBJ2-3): DAGVTQSPTHLIKTRGQQVTLRCSPKSGHDTVSWYQQALGQGPQFIFQYYEEEERQRGNFPDRFSGHQFPNYSSELNVNALLLGDSALYLCASSPQTGDSGDTQYFGPGTRLTVL.

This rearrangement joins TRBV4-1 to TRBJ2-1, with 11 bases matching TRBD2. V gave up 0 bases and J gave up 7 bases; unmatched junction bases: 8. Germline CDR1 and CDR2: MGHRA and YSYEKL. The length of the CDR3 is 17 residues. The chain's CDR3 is CASSQEAALAGVNEQFF. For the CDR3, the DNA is TGCGCCAGCAGCCAAGAGGCGGCACTAGCGGGAGTAAATGAGCAGTTCTTC.

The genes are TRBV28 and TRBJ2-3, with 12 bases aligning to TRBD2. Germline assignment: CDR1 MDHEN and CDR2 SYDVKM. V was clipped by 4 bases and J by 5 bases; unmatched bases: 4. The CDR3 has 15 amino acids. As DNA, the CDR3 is TGTGCCAGCAGTTCCCCGGGACTAGCGGGAGATACGCAGTATTTT. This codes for CASSSPGLAGDTQYF. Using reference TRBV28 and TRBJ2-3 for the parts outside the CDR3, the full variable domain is DVKVTQSSRYLVKRTGEKVFLECVQDMDHENMFWYRQDPGLGLRLIYFSYDVKMKEKGDIPEGYSVSREKKERFSLILESASTNQTSMYLCASSSPGLAGDTQYFGPGTRLTVL.

CDR3 coding DNA: TGCAGCGTTCGGGAAGGGTTAAACTATGGCTACACCTTC. Its translation: CSVREGLNYGYTF. This chain joins TRBV29-1 and TRBJ1-2; no clear D. Trimming left V 5 bases short and J 2 bases short, with 12 bases between. The CDR3 length is 13 residues. Germline CDR1 SQVTM, CDR2 ANQGSEA.

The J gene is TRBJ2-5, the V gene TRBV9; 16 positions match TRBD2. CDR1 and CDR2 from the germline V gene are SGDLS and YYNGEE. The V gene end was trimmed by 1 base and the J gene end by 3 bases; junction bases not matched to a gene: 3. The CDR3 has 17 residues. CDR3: CASSVQGLAGGKETQYF. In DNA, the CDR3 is TGTGCCAGCAGCGTACAGGGACTAGCGGGAGGGAAAGAGACCCAGTACTTC. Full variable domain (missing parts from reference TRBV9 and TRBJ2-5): DSGVTQTPKHLITATGQRVTLRCSPRSGDLSVYWYQQSLDQGLQFLIQYYNGEERAKGNILERFSAQQFPDLHSELNLSSLELGDSALYFCASSVQGLAGGKETQYFGPGTRLLVL.

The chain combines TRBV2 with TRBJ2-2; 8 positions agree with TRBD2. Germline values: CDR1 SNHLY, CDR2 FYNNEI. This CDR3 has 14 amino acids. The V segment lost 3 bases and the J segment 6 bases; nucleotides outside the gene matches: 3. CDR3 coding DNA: TGTGCCAGCAGTGAGGGACTAGTCTCCGGGGAGCTGTTTTTT. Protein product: CASSEGLVSGELFF.

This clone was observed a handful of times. In nucleotides, the CDR3 is TGTGCCAGCAGTTTACGCCGGGACAGGGAACGCTACACCTTC. Amino acids: CASSLRRDRERYTF. J is TRBJ1-2 and V is TRBV27; 9 positions match TRBD1. V lost 2 bases to trimming and J lost 9 bases; unmatched junction nucleotides: 7. CDR1 and CDR2 (germline): MNHEY, SMNVEV (reference sequence). This CDR3 region has 14 residues.

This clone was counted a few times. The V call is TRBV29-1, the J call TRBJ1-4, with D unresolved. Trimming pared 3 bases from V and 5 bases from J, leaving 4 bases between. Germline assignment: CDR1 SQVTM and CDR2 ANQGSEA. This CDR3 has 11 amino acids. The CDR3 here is CSVDQNEKLFF. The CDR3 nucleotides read TGCAGCGTTGATCAGAATGAAAAACTGTTTTTT.

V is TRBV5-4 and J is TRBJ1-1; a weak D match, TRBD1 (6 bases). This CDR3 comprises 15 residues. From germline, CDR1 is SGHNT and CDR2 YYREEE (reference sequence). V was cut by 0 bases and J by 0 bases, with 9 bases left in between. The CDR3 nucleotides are TGTGCCAGCAGCTTGGCCCCAGGGGTGAACACTGAAGCTTTCTTT. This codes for CASSLAPGVNTEAFF. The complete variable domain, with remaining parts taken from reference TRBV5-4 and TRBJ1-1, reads ETGVTQSPTHLIKTRGQQVTLRCSSQSGHNTVSWYQQALGQGPQFIFQYYREEENGRGNFPPRFSGLQFPNYSSELNVNALELDDSALYLCASSLAPGVNTEAFFGQGTRLTVV.

Written as DNA, the CDR3 is TGTGCCAGCCGGGGACAGGGTGACGAGCAGTACTTC. Its protein product is CASRGQGDEQYF. The rearrangement joins TRBV7-2 to TRBJ2-7, with 9 bases that match TRBD1. V lost 8 bases to trimming and J lost 5 bases; unmatched junction nucleotides: 4. Germline CDR1 reads SGHTA; CDR2 reads FQGNSA. This CDR3 region has 12 residues.

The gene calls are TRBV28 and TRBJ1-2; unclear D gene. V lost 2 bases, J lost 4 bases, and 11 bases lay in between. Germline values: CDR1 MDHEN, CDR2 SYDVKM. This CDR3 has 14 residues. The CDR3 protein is CASSLHQDIYGYTF. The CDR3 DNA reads TGTGCCAGCAGTTTACATCAGGATATCTATGGCTACACCTTC.

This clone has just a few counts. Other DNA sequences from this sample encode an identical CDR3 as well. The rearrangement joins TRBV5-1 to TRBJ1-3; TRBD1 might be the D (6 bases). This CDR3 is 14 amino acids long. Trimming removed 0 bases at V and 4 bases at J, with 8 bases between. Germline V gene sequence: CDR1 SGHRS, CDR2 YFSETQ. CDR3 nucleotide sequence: TGCGCCAGCAGCTTGGGGACAGCAGGAAACACCATATATTTT. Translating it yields CASSLGTAGNTIYF. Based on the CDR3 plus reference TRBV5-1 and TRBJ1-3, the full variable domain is KAGVTQTPRYLIKTRGQQVTLSCSPISGHRSVSWYQQTPGQGLQFLFEYFSETQRNKGNFPGRFSGRQFSNSRSEMNVSTLELGDSALYLCASSLGTAGNTIYFGEGSWLTVV.

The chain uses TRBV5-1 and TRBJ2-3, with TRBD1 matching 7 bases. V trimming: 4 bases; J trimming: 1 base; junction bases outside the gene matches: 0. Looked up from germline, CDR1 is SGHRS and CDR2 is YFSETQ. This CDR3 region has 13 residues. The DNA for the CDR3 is TGCGCCAGCAGCACAGGGGGCACAGATACGCAGTATTTT. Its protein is CASSTGGTDTQYF.

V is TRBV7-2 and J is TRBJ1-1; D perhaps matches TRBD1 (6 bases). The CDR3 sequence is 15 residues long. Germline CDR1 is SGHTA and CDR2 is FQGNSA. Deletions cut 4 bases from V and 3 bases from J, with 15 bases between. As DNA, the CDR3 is TGTGCCAGCAGCTCAGGACAGACGAATTACACTGAAGCTTTCTTT. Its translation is CASSSGQTNYTEAFF.

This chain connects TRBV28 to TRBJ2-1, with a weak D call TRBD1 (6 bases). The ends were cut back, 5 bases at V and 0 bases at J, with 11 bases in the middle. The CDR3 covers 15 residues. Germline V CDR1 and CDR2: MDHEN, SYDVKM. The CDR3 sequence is CASSPTGSSYNEQFF. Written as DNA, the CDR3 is TGTGCCAGCAGTCCCACAGGGAGCTCCTACAATGAGCAGTTCTTC.

CDR3 nucleotides: TGTGCCAGCAGCGTCCAGGATTTGCGACGTTACAATGAGCAGTTCTTC. Protein: CASSVQDLRRYNEQFF. This chain links TRBV9 with TRBJ2-1, with D uncertain. V lost 2 bases to trimming and J lost 4 bases, with 16 bases between them. The CDR3 sequence is 16 residues long. Germline CDR1 is SGDLS and CDR2 is YYNGEE.

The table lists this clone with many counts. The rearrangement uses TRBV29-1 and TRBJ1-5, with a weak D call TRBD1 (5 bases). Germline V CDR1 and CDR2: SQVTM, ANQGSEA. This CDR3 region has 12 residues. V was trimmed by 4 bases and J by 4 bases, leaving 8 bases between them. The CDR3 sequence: CSVAGTNQPQHF. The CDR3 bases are TGCAGCGTTGCGGGGACTAATCAGCCCCAGCATTTT.

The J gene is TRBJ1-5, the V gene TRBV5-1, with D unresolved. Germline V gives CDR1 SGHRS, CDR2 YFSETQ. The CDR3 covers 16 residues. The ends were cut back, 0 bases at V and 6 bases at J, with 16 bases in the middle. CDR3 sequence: CASSLGGSTRVQPQHF. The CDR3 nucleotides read TGCGCCAGCAGCTTGGGAGGGTCCACGAGGGTTCAGCCCCAGCATTTT.

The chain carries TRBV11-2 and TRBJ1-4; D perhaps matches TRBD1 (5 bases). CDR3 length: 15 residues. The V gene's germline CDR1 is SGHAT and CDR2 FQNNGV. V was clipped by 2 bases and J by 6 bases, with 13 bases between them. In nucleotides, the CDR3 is TGTGCCAGCAGCTTAAGTGTCGGGGGATATGAAAAACTGTTTTTT. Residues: CASSLSVGGYEKLFF.

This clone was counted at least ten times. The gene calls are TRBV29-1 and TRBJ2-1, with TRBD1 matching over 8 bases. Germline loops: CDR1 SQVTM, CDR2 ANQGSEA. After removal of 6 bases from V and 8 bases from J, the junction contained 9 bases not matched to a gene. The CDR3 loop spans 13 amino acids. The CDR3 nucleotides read TGCAGCGTAGCCCCCGGGACAGGCGATGAGCAGTTCTTC. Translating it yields CSVAPGTGDEQFF.

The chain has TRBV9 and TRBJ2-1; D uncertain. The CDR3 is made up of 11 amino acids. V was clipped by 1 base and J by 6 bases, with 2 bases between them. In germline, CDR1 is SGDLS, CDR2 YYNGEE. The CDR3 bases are TGTGCCAGCAGCGTACGCAATGAGCAGTTCTTC. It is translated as CASSVRNEQFF.

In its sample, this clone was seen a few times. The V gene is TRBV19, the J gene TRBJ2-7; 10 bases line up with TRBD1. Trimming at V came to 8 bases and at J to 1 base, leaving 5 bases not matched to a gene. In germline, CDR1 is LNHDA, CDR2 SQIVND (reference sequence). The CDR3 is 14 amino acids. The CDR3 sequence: CASRRDRGSYEQYF. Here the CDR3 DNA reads TGTGCCAGTCGCCGGGACAGGGGATCCTACGAGCAGTACTTC.

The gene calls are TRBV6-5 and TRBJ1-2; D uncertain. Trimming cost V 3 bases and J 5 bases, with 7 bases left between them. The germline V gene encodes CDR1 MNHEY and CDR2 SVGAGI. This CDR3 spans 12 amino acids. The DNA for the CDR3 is TGTGCCAGCAGTTATTCCGGGTATGGCTACACCTTC. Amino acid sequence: CASSYSGYGYTF.

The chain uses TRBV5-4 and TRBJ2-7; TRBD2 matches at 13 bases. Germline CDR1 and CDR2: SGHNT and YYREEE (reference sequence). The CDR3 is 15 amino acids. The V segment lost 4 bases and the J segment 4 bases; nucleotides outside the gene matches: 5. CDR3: CASSRGTSGIYEQYF. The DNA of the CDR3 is TGTGCCAGCAGCAGAGGGACTAGCGGGATTTACGAGCAGTACTTC. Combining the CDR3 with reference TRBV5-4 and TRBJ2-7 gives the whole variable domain ETGVTQSPTHLIKTRGQQVTLRCSSQSGHNTVSWYQQALGQGPQFIFQYYREEENGRGNFPPRFSGLQFPNYSSELNVNALELDDSALYLCASSRGTSGIYEQYFGPGTRLTVT.

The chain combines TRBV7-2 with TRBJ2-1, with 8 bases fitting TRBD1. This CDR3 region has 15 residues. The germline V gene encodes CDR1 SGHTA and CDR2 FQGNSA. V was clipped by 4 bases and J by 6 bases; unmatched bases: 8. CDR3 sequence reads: CASSSRTGYPNEQFF. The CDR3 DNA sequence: TGTGCCAGCAGCTCCCGGACAGGGTACCCCAATGAGCAGTTCTTC. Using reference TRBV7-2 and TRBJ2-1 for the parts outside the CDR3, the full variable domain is GAGVSQSPSNKVTEKGKDVELRCDPISGHTALYWYRQSLGQGLEFLIYFQGNSAPDKSGLPSDRFSAERTGGSVSTLTIQRTQQEDSAVYLCASSSRTGYPNEQFFGPGTRLTVL.

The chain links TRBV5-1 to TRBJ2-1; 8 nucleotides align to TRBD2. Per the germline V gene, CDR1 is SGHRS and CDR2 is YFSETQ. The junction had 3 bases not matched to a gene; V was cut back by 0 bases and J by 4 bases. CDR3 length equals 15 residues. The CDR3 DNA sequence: TGCGCCAGCAGCTTGGAACTAGCGGAATACAATGAGCAGTTCTTC. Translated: CASSLELAEYNEQFF.